The 19 T cell receptor beta chains below were found in one sample sequenced in a study of blood T cells in healthy people across ages. The authors ran a second PCR of roughly 6 to 11 cycles using a sample-barcoded 5' primer and a J-beta primer mix. TCRdb reprocessed the 5' RACE reads via MiXCR and lists one record per CDR3 protein. This table has approximately 1,100,000 distinct CDR3 sequences, 45% appearing once. What was sequenced was blood. Receptors originate from a woman aged 55 to 70 in good health.

The chain recombines TRBV27 with TRBJ2-1; possible D gene TRBD2, 5 bases. Trimming removed 5 bases at V and 4 bases at J, with 15 bases between. The CDR3 contains 15 residues. The germline V gene encodes CDR1 MNHEY and CDR2 SMNVEV (reference sequence). The CDR3 nucleotides are TGTGCCAGCAGTCCCGGAGGTTTGGTTTACAATGAGCAGTTCTTC. The encoded protein is CASSPGGLVYNEQFF.

A few counts support this clonotype. The gene calls are TRBV10-3 and TRBJ2-3; D is uncertain. The CDR3 is 13 residues long. In germline, CDR1 is ENHRY, CDR2 SYGVKD. Trimming removed 5 bases from V and 4 bases from J, with 10 bases in between. The CDR3 DNA follows: TGTGCCATCAGTACTTCTAGAGCAGATACGCAGTATTTT. This sequence encodes CAISTSRADTQYF.

The genes are TRBV6-2 or TRBV6-3 and TRBJ2-1; D might be TRBD1 (5 bases). The CDR3 contains 14 residues. Germline V CDR1 and CDR2: MNHEY, SVGEGT. Trimming took off 6 bases at V and 9 bases at J, with 18 bases between the two ends. CDR3 nucleotide sequence: TGTGCCAGCAGCATGGACACAATGGGCGGTGAGCAGTTCTTC. It is translated as CASSMDTMGGEQFF.

This clonotype was counted a few times. The chain carries TRBV28 and TRBJ2-7; 8 bases are a match to TRBD1. Per germline, CDR1 MDHEN and CDR2 SYDVKM. V dropped 5 bases and J dropped 5; count of bases not matched to a gene: 11. The CDR3 covers 15 residues. Written as DNA, the CDR3 is TGTGCCAGCAGTCCGCGACAGGGGATATTCCACGAGCAGTACTTC. This encodes CASSPRQGIFHEQYF.

This clonotype occurred a few times. The V gene is TRBV10-2, the J gene TRBJ2-7; perhaps TRBD1 as D (6 bases). The CDR3 spans 13 residues. The germline V gene encodes CDR1 WSHSY and CDR2 SAAADI. Trimming took off 7 bases at V and 4 bases at J, with 14 bases between the two ends. DNA of the CDR3: TGCGCCAGCACCAGGGGCAGGGGTTACGAGCAGTACTTC. It codes for CASTRGRGYEQYF.

In its sample, this clonotype was seen many times. The V call is TRBV29-1, the J call TRBJ2-5, with D possibly TRBD2 on 5 matching bases. Germline CDR1 and CDR2: SQVTM and ANQGSEA. CDR3 length equals 10 residues. V lost 5 bases to trimming and J lost 11 bases, with 12 bases between them. CDR3 protein: CSVRTGEQYF. DNA of the CDR3: TGCAGCGTTCGGACTGGGGAGCAGTACTTC.

The chain combines TRBV11-2 with TRBJ1-5; D is undetermined. The CDR3 extends over 15 amino acids. The V gene lost 5 bases and the J gene lost 2 bases, with 13 bases spanning the gap. Germline V lookup: CDR1 SGHAT, CDR2 FQNNGV. The CDR3 sequence: CASSRGNEGNQPQHF. The CDR3 DNA is TGTGCCAGCAGCCGAGGAAATGAGGGCAATCAGCCCCAGCATTTT. Full variable domain (missing parts from reference TRBV11-2 and TRBJ1-5): EAGVAQSPRYKIIEKRQSVAFWCNPISGHATLYWYQQILGQGPKLLIQFQNNGVVDDSQLPKDRFSAERLKGVDSTLKIQPAKLEDSAVYLCASSRGNEGNQPQHFGDGTRLSIL.

In this sample, this clonotype turned up a few times. At one end, the junction sequence differs from germline, possibly due to a read error. CDR3 region: CASSLAGRYNEQFF. The CDR3 region has the DNA TGTGCCAGCAGCTTGGCCGGGAGATACAATGAGCAGTTCTTC. The chain carries TRBV5-1 and TRBJ2-1; D may be TRBD2 (6 bases). This CDR3 spans 14 amino acids. Per the germline V gene, CDR1 is SGHRS and CDR2 is YFSETQ. Full variable domain (outside the CDR3, taken from reference TRBV5-1 and TRBJ2-1): KAGVTQTPRYLIKTRGQQVTLSCSPISGHRSVSWYQQTPGQGLQFLFEYFSETQRNKGNFPGRFSGRQFSNSRSEMNVSTLELGDSALYLCASSLAGRYNEQFFGPGTRLTVL.

This clonotype was counted a few times. The chain couples TRBV4-1 to TRBJ2-7; D perhaps matches TRBD2 (5 bases). The V end lost 1 base, the J end lost 0 bases, and 13 bases lay between the germline ends. This CDR3 has 16 residues. Germline lookup yields CDR1 MGHRA and CDR2 YSYEKL. The CDR3 sequence is CASSQGPAGSSYEQYF. DNA of the CDR3: TGCGCCAGCAGCCAAGGCCCTGCTGGGAGCTCCTACGAGCAGTACTTC.

This sequence joins TRBV7-2 and TRBJ2-7; 13 bases align to TRBD2. The CDR3 extends over 20 amino acids. V shed 1 base, J shed 0 bases, and the junction held 12 bases outside the gene matches. CDR1 and CDR2 (germline): SGHTA, FQGNSA. The DNA of the CDR3 is TGTGCCAGCAGCTTAGTGGGGGGGACTAGCGGGATGCTGAGCTCCTACGAGCAGTACTTC. This encodes CASSLVGGTSGMLSSYEQYF.

This clonotype was detected only a few times. This chain uses TRBV20-1 with TRBJ2-6, with D tentatively TRBD1 (5 bases). CDR3 length equals 15 residues. The V end was cut by 2 bases, the J end by 0 bases, with 8 bases between. The germline CDR1 and CDR2 sequences are DFQATT and SNEGSKA (reference sequence). In nucleotides, the CDR3 is TGCAGTGCTAGATCAGGGTCCTCTGGGGCCAACGTCCTGACTTTC. This encodes CSARSGSSGANVLTF.

This clonotype was seen more than once but under ten times. The chain combines TRBV27 with TRBJ2-7; D call uncertain. V dropped 3 bases and J dropped 3 bases, with 9 bases sitting between them. The CDR3 has 13 residues. Germline loops: CDR1 MNHEY, CDR2 SMNVEV (reference sequence). The CDR3 loop reads CASSFKVSYEQYF. The DNA for the CDR3 is TGTGCCAGCAGTTTTAAGGTCAGCTACGAGCAGTACTTC.

There are a few counts of this clonotype. V gene TRBV2 combines with J gene TRBJ2-1; D is uncertain. Germline V gene data show CDR1 as SNHLY and CDR2 as FYNNEI. The CDR3 length is 14 residues. V was trimmed by 4 bases and J by 0 bases, leaving 7 bases between them. The CDR3: CASSAWSSYNEQFF. The CDR3 DNA reads TGTGCCAGCAGTGCCTGGAGCTCCTACAATGAGCAGTTCTTC.

This clonotype is a singleton in its sample. V is TRBV5-1 and J is TRBJ2-3; TRBD1 agrees at 9 bases. From germline, CDR1 is SGHRS and CDR2 YFSETQ. After removal of 4 bases from V and 2 bases from J, the junction contained 5 bases not matched to a gene. This CDR3 comprises 15 residues. The DNA of the CDR3 is TGCGCCAGCAGCCCGGGACAGGGCCACACAGATACGCAGTATTTT. Protein product: CASSPGQGHTDTQYF. Combining the CDR3 with reference TRBV5-1 and TRBJ2-3 gives the whole variable domain KAGVTQTPRYLIKTRGQQVTLSCSPISGHRSVSWYQQTPGQGLQFLFEYFSETQRNKGNFPGRFSGRQFSNSRSEMNVSTLELGDSALYLCASSPGQGHTDTQYFGPGTRLTVL.

In its sample, this clonotype was seen a few times. The rearrangement joins TRBV5-4 to TRBJ1-2, with 7 bases aligning to TRBD1. CDR3 length: 13 residues. The junction had 6 bases not matched to a gene; V was cut back by 4 bases and J by 6 bases. Germline CDR1 reads SGHNT; CDR2 reads YYREEE (reference sequence). The CDR3 DNA sequence: TGTGCCAGCAGCGTCCGGGACAGCGATGGCTACACCTTC. It encodes CASSVRDSDGYTF.

This chain links TRBV12-5 with TRBJ2-2; TRBD1 might be the D (5 bases). Germline-derived CDR1 and CDR2 are LGHNT and FRNRAP. This CDR3 spans 12 amino acids. Between the trimmed V and J ends, which lost 4 bases and 5 bases, there was a span of 5 bases. CDR3: CASGSGTGELFF. For the CDR3, the DNA is TGTGCTAGTGGTTCAGGGACCGGGGAGCTGTTTTTT.

This clonotype was picked up a small number of times. The chain has TRBV12-3 or TRBV12-4 and TRBJ2-7; D unclear. The CDR3 runs 12 residues. The ends were cut back, 3 bases at V and 6 bases at J, with 9 bases in the middle. CDR3 residues: CASSLSGCEQYF. In DNA form, the CDR3 reads TGTGCCAGCAGTTTGTCCGGGTGCGAGCAGTACTTC.

J is TRBJ2-5 and V is TRBV9; D tentatively reads TRBD1 or TRBD2 (5 bases each). This CDR3 comprises 13 residues. Trimming cost V 4 bases and J 11 bases, with 18 bases left between them. CDR1 is SGDLS, CDR2 YYNGEE, per germline. The CDR3 protein is CASSLGTQSEQYF. The CDR3 DNA is TGTGCCAGCAGCTTAGGGACCCAATCAGAGCAGTACTTC.

J is TRBJ2-1 and V is TRBV29-1; TRBD1 or TRBD2 may be the D gene (6 bases each). Germline CDR1 and CDR2: SQVTM and ANQGSEA. CDR3 size: 15 residues. Trimming shortened V by 4 bases and J by 0 bases, and 13 bases separated the two germline ends. The CDR3 DNA follows: TGCAGCGTTGTTGACGGGGGCCACTCCTACAATGAGCAGTTCTTC. It specifies CSVVDGGHSYNEQFF.